The rows below give T cell receptor beta chains drawn from one sample of a study of T cell clones after liver transplantation. Measured with immunoSEQ multiplex PCR; TCRdb has only the in-frame clones, and not every one. The table includes some 59,000 clones, about two thirds detected once. Source: CD4+ T cells from blood, taken before liver transplant. Receptors were obtained from a human donor who received a liver transplant. Each CDR3 is given with its conserved first and last residue. D genes are given only for firm matches. The size of a clone is reported for some rows only, either as once, few or many, or as a class for expanded clones.

v_call: TRBV5-4
clone_size: NA
j_call: TRBJ1-2
d_call: TRBD1
cdr3_aa: CASSTQGANYGYTF
cdr3_nt: TGTGCCAGCAGCACGCAGGGGGCAAACTATGGCTACACCTTC

v_call: TRBV7-8
clone_size: NA
j_call: TRBJ2-1
d_call: TRBD2
cdr3_aa: CASSFELAGGAGEQFF
cdr3_nt: TGTGCCAGCAGCTTCGAACTAGCGGGGGGTGCTGGCGAGCAGTTCTTC

v_call: TRBV7-2
clone_size: NA
j_call: TRBJ1-6
d_call: NA
cdr3_aa: CASSLEPNSPLHF
cdr3_nt: TGTGCCAGCAGCTTAGAGCCTAATTCACCCCTCCACTTT

v_call: TRBV5-1
clone_size: NA
j_call: TRBJ2-1
d_call: NA
cdr3_aa: CASSPGDHTGNEQFF
cdr3_nt: TGCGCCAGCAGCCCGGGGGATCACACAGGCAATGAGCAGTTCTTC

v_call: TRBV19
clone_size: NA
j_call: TRBJ1-2
d_call: TRBD1
cdr3_aa: CATRETGAKNYGYTF
cdr3_nt: TGTGCCACCCGAGAGACAGGGGCAAAAAACTATGGCTACACCTTC

v_call: TRBV27
clone_size: NA
j_call: TRBJ2-6
d_call: TRBD1
cdr3_aa: CASSRHLAGGTGGSGANVLTF
cdr3_nt: TGTGCCAGCAGTCGGCATCTGGCCGGTGGGACAGGGGGATCTGGGGCCAACGTCCTGACTTTC

v_call: TRBV5-1
clone_size: NA
j_call: TRBJ1-4
d_call: TRBD1
cdr3_aa: CATSNRGGNEKLFF
cdr3_nt: TGCGCCACGTCTAACAGGGGGGGCAATGAAAAACTGTTTTTT

v_call: TRBV5-5
clone_size: NA
j_call: TRBJ1-6
d_call: NA
cdr3_aa: CASSLDYNRANSPLHF
cdr3_nt: TGTGCCAGCAGCTTGGATTACAACAGGGCAAATTCACCCCTCCACTTT

v_call: TRBV28
clone_size: NA
j_call: TRBJ1-5
d_call: TRBD1
cdr3_aa: CASAGGVSEQPQHF
cdr3_nt: TGTGCCAGCGCAGGGGGCGTATCGGAACAGCCCCAGCATTTT

v_call: TRBV9
clone_size: NA
j_call: TRBJ1-6
d_call: NA
cdr3_aa: CASSVGDTVNSPLHF
cdr3_nt: TGTGCCAGCAGCGTAGGGGACACCGTTAATTCACCCCTCCACTTT

v_call: TRBV6-1
clone_size: NA
j_call: TRBJ2-7
d_call: TRBD2
cdr3_aa: CASSEAVGLAGGKQYF
cdr3_nt: TGTGCCAGCAGTGAAGCAGTCGGGCTAGCGGGGGGGAAGCAGTACTTC

v_call: TRBV5-6
clone_size: NA
j_call: TRBJ2-3
d_call: NA
cdr3_aa: CASSSLGTSTDTQYF
cdr3_nt: TGTGCCAGCAGCTCGCTAGGGACTAGCACAGATACGCAGTATTTT

v_call: TRBV9
clone_size: NA
j_call: TRBJ2-5
d_call: NA
cdr3_aa: CASSPRQPGETQYF
cdr3_nt: TGTGCCAGCAGCCCCCGACAGCCGGGAGAGACCCAGTACTTC

v_call: TRBV6-6
clone_size: few
j_call: TRBJ2-2
d_call: NA
cdr3_aa: CASSGRASPNTGELFF
cdr3_nt: TGTGCCAGCAGTGGCAGGGCGTCTCCGAACACCGGGGAGCTGTTTTTT

v_call: TRBV27
clone_size: NA
j_call: TRBJ1-1
d_call: TRBD1
cdr3_aa: CASSTQWTGGGTEAFF
cdr3_nt: TGTGCCAGCAGTACACAATGGACAGGGGGCGGGACTGAAGCTTTCTTT

v_call: TRBV2
clone_size: NA
j_call: TRBJ1-2
d_call: NA
cdr3_aa: CASSGNRINYGYTF
cdr3_nt: TGTGCCAGCAGTGGTAACAGGATTAACTATGGCTACACCTTC

v_call: TRBV10-3
clone_size: NA
j_call: TRBJ2-7
d_call: TRBD2
cdr3_aa: CAIRLAGGSYEQYF
cdr3_nt: TGTGCCATCAGACTAGCGGGGGGGTCCTACGAGCAGTACTTC

v_call: TRBV11-2
clone_size: NA
j_call: TRBJ2-2
d_call: TRBD2
cdr3_aa: CASSWGGDTGELFF
cdr3_nt: TGTGCCAGCAGTTGGGGAGGGGACACCGGGGAGCTGTTTTTT

v_call: TRBV6-5
clone_size: NA
j_call: TRBJ1-5
d_call: NA
cdr3_aa: CASSYAGDQPQHF
cdr3_nt: TGTGCCAGCAGTTACGCAGGGGATCAGCCCCAGCATTTT

v_call: TRBV20-1
clone_size: few
j_call: TRBJ2-5
d_call: NA
cdr3_aa: CSGQTQETQYF
cdr3_nt: TGCAGTGGACAGACGCAAGAGACCCAGTACTTC

v_call: TRBV5-1
clone_size: once
j_call: TRBJ2-3
d_call: TRBD2
cdr3_aa: CASSRTSGTDTQYF
cdr3_nt: TGCGCCAGCAGCCGGACTAGCGGGACAGATACGCAGTATTTT

v_call: TRBV5-1
clone_size: NA
j_call: TRBJ2-2
d_call: NA
cdr3_aa: CASSPRQDTYTGELFF
cdr3_nt: TGCGCCAGCAGCCCCAGACAGGACACTTACACCGGGGAGCTGTTTTTT

v_call: TRBV6-6
clone_size: NA
j_call: TRBJ2-7
d_call: NA
cdr3_aa: CASSYRQANYEQYF
cdr3_nt: TGTGCCAGCAGTTACAGGCAGGCGAACTACGAGCAGTACTTC

v_call: TRBV28
clone_size: NA
j_call: TRBJ1-2
d_call: NA
cdr3_aa: CASSLGTGSRFYGYTF
cdr3_nt: TGTGCCAGCAGTTTAGGAACAGGGTCGCGGTTCTATGGCTACACCTTC

v_call: TRBV14
clone_size: NA
j_call: TRBJ1-1
d_call: NA
cdr3_aa: CASRQYAEAFF
cdr3_nt: TGTGCCAGCAGACAGTACGCTGAAGCTTTCTTT

v_call: TRBV28
clone_size: once
j_call: TRBJ1-3
d_call: NA
cdr3_aa: CASSPGQASGNTIYF
cdr3_nt: TGTGCCAGCAGCCCTGGACAAGCCTCTGGAAACACCATATATTTT

v_call: TRBV4-1
clone_size: NA
j_call: TRBJ2-7
d_call: NA
cdr3_aa: CASSQEGQSNFYEQYF
cdr3_nt: TGCGCTAGCAGCCAAGAAGGACAGAGCAACTTCTACGAGCAGTACTTC

v_call: TRBV19
clone_size: NA
j_call: TRBJ2-2
d_call: TRBD1
cdr3_aa: CASRTGGHTGELFF
cdr3_nt: TGTGCCAGTAGGACAGGGGGCCACACCGGGGAGCTGTTTTTT

v_call: TRBV6-6
clone_size: NA
j_call: TRBJ2-7
d_call: NA
cdr3_aa: CASSGAGATYEQYF
cdr3_nt: TGTGCCAGTAGTGGGGCGGGGGCCACCTACGAGCAGTACTTC

v_call: TRBV2
clone_size: NA
j_call: TRBJ1-4
d_call: TRBD1
cdr3_aa: CASSPRETGEEKLFF
cdr3_nt: TGTGCCAGCAGCCCAAGGGAGACAGGGGAGGAAAAACTGTTTTTT

v_call: TRBV4-1
clone_size: NA
j_call: TRBJ1-1
d_call: NA
cdr3_aa: CASSRGGGAFF
cdr3_nt: TGCGCCAGCAGCCGTGGGGGGGGAGCTTTCTTT

v_call: TRBV9
clone_size: once
j_call: TRBJ1-1
d_call: TRBD1
cdr3_aa: CASTLGGTGLGNTEAFF
cdr3_nt: TGTGCCAGCACCCTAGGCGGGACAGGGCTAGGGAACACTGAAGCTTTCTTT

v_call: TRBV7-2
clone_size: NA
j_call: TRBJ2-3
d_call: TRBD2
cdr3_aa: CASSFASGGGTDTQYF
cdr3_nt: TGTGCCAGCAGCTTCGCTAGCGGGGGTGGCACAGATACGCAGTATTTT

v_call: TRBV11-2
clone_size: once
j_call: TRBJ2-5
d_call: TRBD1
cdr3_aa: CASSQSAGTGVRETQYF
cdr3_nt: TGTGCCAGCAGCCAGAGCGCCGGGACAGGGGTGAGGGAGACCCAGTACTTC

v_call: TRBV29-1
clone_size: many
j_call: TRBJ2-3
d_call: TRBD1
cdr3_aa: CSARQGTDTQYF
cdr3_nt: TGCAGCGCCCGACAGGGGACAGATACGCAGTATTTT

v_call: TRBV18
clone_size: NA
j_call: TRBJ2-6
d_call: NA
cdr3_aa: CASSPRAPTSGANVLTF
cdr3_nt: TGTGCCAGCTCACCAAGAGCACCTACGTCTGGGGCCAACGTCCTGACTTTC

v_call: TRBV6-1
clone_size: NA
j_call: TRBJ1-2
d_call: NA
cdr3_aa: CASSEGQGQNYGYTF
cdr3_nt: TGTGCCAGCAGTGAAGGGCAGGGGCAAAACTATGGCTACACCTTC

v_call: TRBV7-7
clone_size: NA
j_call: TRBJ2-3
d_call: TRBD2
cdr3_aa: CASSAGTRGTDTQYF
cdr3_nt: TGTGCCAGCAGCGCCGGGACTAGGGGGACAGATACGCAGTATTTT

v_call: TRBV9
clone_size: NA
j_call: TRBJ2-7
d_call: NA
cdr3_aa: CASSVGTGHRYEQYF
cdr3_nt: TGTGCCAGCAGCGTAGGCACAGGGCACCGGTACGAGCAGTACTTC

v_call: TRBV5-1
clone_size: NA
j_call: TRBJ1-4
d_call: NA
cdr3_aa: CARPTRRKLFF
cdr3_nt: TGCGCCAGACCTACCCGGAGGAAACTGTTTTTT